This TCR beta chain was sequenced for a study of shared clonotypes between healthy human individuals. The CDR3 contains 12 residues. Germline V lookup: CDR1 SGHVS, CDR2 FNYEAQ. Points on this clone: The antigen remains undetermined.

Study conclusions and caveats: Blood was the only sampled material, and tissue repertoires likely differ. Represented diversity (both genetic and exposure-history) was limited by the small number of donors.

The deep-level immunoSEQ assay was used. Repertoires were generated with immunoSEQ multiplex PCR, while TCRdb's copy carries only in-frame clones and drops some. The repertoire includes hundreds of thousands of clones, around 78% of them detected once, and 1.5% to 2% sits in the top ten. The sequenced sample consisted of memory CD4+ T cells sorted from blood. The subset denotes: CD45RA-negative fraction. This TCR was recovered from a woman under 40 in good health. The J gene is TRBJ2-5, the V gene TRBV7-6; either TRBD1 or TRBD2 may supply D (5 bases each). The J call may be wrong; the DNA end is better matched by TRBJ2-7. CDR3 sequence reads: CASSPPGHEQYF. CDR3 nucleotide sequence: TGTGCCAGCAGCCCCCCGGGGCACGAGCAGTACTTC.